Sequencing of this T cell receptor beta chain was carried out in a study of early T cells in non-severe SARS-CoV-2 infection. Across the study: Chains stayed unpaired after sequencing of bulk RNA from unsorted whole blood. Study-wide results and caveats: VDJdb matches were skewed toward anti-spike CD8 T cell responses.

Worth noting for this clonotype: Its antigen remains unknown.

Germline V gene data show CDR1 as SGHNT and CDR2 as YYREEE (reference sequence). V dropped 4 bases and J dropped 7 bases, with 18 bases sitting between them. The CDR3 has 14 residues. Unique molecular identifiers tagged individual cDNA molecules. Via MiXCR, TCRdb re-called the 5' RACE reads, giving one row per CDR3 protein. The table has over 90,000 distinct CDR3 sequences, less than 15% seen once. The chain uses TRBV5-4 and TRBJ2-7; D is possibly TRBD2 (7 bases). Sequenced material: whole blood. This clonotype was obtained from an adult who was a healthcare worker with PCR-confirmed SARS-CoV-2 infection or an uninfected control (not recorded which). The CDR3 region is CASSRGGDLEEQYF. As DNA, the CDR3 is TGTGCCAGCAGCAGAGGGGGGGATTTGGAGGAGCAGTACTTC.